Below are 2 T cell receptor beta chains sequenced from a single sample in a study of shared clonotypes between healthy human individuals. Measured with immunoSEQ multiplex PCR; TCRdb has only the in-frame clones, and not every one. The data hold 2 million to 3 million clones, with approximately 93% observed a single time. Sequenced sample: naive CD4+ T cells from PBMCs. Indicated subset: CD45RA+ positively selected. These receptors were taken from a young man in good health. Some clones in this sample may be carry-over from other donors' samples.

The rearrangement uses TRBV9 and TRBJ2-2, with 7 positions matching TRBD2. Trimming cost V 4 bases and J 2 bases; bases outside gene matches: 5. Germline assignment: CDR1 SGDLS and CDR2 YYNGEE. The CDR3 extends over 15 amino acids. The CDR3 region is CASSPSGTNTGELFF. The DNA for the CDR3 is TGTGCCAGCAGCCCGAGCGGGACCAACACCGGGGAGCTGTTTTTT.

Details on this clone: At the DNA level, this CDR3 is encoded by other sequences in the same sample as well. CDR3 loop: CASSLRTGTYNSPLHF. For the CDR3, the DNA is TGTGCCAGCAGCCTACGCACAGGGACCTATAATTCACCCCTCCACTTT. The chain employs TRBV27 and TRBJ1-6; TRBD1 might be the D (6 bases). The CDR3 spans 16 residues. CDR1 MNHEY and CDR2 SMNVEV come from the germline V gene (reference sequence). Trimming pared 6 bases from V and 2 bases from J, leaving 14 bases between.